This record looks at one T cell receptor beta chain sequence and its context. V shed 5 bases, J shed 6 bases, and the junction held 8 bases outside the gene matches. CDR3 length equals 15 residues. Germline loops: CDR1 SGHTA, CDR2 FQGNSA. In the authors' workflow: Reference gene primer amplification gave nucleated cell count estimates. Profiled with immunoSEQ multiplex PCR; TCRdb holds only in-frame clones, not every one. V, J and clone size reflect that table, while D and trimming were determined from the DNA. Among some 230,000 clones, about 79% were seen once, and the ten largest hold 1.3%. The data originate from a study of blood T cell repertoires in COVID-19. Enrollees, roughly 18 to 90 years old, lived in 24 US areas. Each participant's cohort was designated according to participant-reported clinical history.

The chain carries TRBV7-2 and TRBJ2-1; the match to TRBD2 covers 9 bases. Sequencing used PBMCs or T cells enriched from blood (not recorded which). The TCR originated in a woman aged 40 to 50 with acute COVID-19. The CDR3 coding sequence is TGTGCCAGCAGCGCCGAAGGACTAGCGCTCAATGAGCAGTTCTTC. Translating it yields CASSAEGLALNEQFF.